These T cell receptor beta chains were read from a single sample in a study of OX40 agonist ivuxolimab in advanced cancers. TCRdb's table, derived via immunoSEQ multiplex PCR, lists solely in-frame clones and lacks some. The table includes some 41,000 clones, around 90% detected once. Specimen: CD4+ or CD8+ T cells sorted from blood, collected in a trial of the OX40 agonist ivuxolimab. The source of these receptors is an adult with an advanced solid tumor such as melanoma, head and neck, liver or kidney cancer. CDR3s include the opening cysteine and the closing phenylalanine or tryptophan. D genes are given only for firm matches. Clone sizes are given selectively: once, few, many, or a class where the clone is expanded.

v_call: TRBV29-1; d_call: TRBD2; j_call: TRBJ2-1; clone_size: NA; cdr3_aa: CSVPDHSSGRYDEQFF; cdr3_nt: TGCAGCGTTCCCGACCACTCTAGCGGGAGATACGATGAGCAGTTCTTC
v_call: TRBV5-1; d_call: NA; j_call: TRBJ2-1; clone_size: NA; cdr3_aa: CASSLAGTDSAPNEQFF; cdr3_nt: TGCGCCAGCAGCTTGGCAGGTACGGATTCGGCACCCAATGAGCAGTTCTTC
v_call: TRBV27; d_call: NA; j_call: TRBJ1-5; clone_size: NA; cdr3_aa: CASRDLQGSPNQPQHF; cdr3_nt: TGTGCCAGCCGCGATTTACAGGGATCCCCCAATCAGCCCCAGCATTTT
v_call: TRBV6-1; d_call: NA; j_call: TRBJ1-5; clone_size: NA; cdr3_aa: CASSAERAGNQPQHF; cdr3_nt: TGTGCCAGCAGTGCCGAGAGGGCCGGCAATCAGCCCCAGCATTTT
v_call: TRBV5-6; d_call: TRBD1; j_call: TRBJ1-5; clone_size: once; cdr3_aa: CATALEGQVPFNQPQHF; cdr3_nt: TGTGCCACCGCCCTGGAGGGACAGGTCCCTTTCAATCAGCCCCAGCATTTT
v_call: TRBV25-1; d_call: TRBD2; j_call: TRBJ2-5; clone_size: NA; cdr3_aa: CASSPGGQETQYF; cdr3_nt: TGTGCCAGCTCCCCGGGGGGGCAAGAGACCCAGTACTTC
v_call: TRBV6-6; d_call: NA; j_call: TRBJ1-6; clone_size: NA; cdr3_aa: CASRELDRSRHF; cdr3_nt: TGTGCCAGCCGGGAACTAGACAGGTCCCGCCACTTT
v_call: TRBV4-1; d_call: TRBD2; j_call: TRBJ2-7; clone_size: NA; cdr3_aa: CASSQAGLAKYEQYF; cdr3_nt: TGCGCCAGCAGCCAAGCCGGACTAGCGAAATACGAGCAGTACTTC
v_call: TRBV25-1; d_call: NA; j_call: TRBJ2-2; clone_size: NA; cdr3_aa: CASSESAYTGELFF; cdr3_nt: TGTGCCAGCAGTGAATCGGCTTACACCGGGGAGCTGTTTTTT
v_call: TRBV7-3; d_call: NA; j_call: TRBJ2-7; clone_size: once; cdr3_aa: CASRAGGGTAYEQYF; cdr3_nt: TGTGCCAGCAGGGCAGGCGGCGGGACAGCCTACGAGCAGTACTTC
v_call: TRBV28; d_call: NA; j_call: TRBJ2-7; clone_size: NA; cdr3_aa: CASSSISYEQYF; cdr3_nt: TGTGCCAGCAGTTCGATCTCCTACGAGCAGTACTTC
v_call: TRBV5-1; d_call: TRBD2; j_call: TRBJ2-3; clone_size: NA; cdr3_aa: CASSLALRLASTDTQYF; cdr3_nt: TGCGCCAGCAGCTTGGCCTTGAGACTAGCGAGCACAGATACGCAGTATTTT
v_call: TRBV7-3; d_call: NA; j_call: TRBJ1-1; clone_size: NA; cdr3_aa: CASSLGSMNTEAFF; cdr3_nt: TGTGCCAGCAGCTTAGGGAGTATGAACACTGAAGCTTTCTTT
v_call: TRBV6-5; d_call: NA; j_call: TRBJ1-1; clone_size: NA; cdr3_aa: CASSRNSEAFF; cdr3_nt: TGTGCCAGCAGCCGCAATTCTGAAGCTTTCTTT
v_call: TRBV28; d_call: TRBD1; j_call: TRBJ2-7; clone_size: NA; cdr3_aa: CASSLGTGIEQYF; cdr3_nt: TGTGCCAGCAGCCTCGGGACAGGGATCGAGCAGTACTTC
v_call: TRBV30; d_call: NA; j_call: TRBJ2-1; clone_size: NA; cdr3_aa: CAWSPLEVEQFF; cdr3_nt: TGTGCCTGGAGTCCCCTTGAGGTTGAGCAGTTCTTC
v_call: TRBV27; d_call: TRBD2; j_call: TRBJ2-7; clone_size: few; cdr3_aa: CASRPRTGGREQYF; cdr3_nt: TGTGCCAGCAGACCCAGGACGGGAGGGAGGGAGCAGTACTTC
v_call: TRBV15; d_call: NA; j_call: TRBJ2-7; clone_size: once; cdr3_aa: CATSRRFDSYEQYF; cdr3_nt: TGTGCCACCAGCAGGAGATTTGACAGTTACGAGCAGTACTTC
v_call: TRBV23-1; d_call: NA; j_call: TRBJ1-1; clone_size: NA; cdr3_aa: CASSHRPQAETFF; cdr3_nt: TGCGCCAGCAGTCACCGACCACAGGCGGAAACTTTCTTT